The clone carrying this TCR beta chain was recorded once. Other DNA variants within this sample encode the same CDR3. The data are from a study of graft-versus-host responses after intestinal transplantation. The study's findings and limits: Clonal ratios of graft-versus-host to host-versus-graft in allografts were high for patients exhibiting graft-donor T cell macrochimerism. Researchers found peak circulating GvH clone levels linked to early post-transplant HvG declines.

Plating of some 200,000 CFSE-labeled responder cells was done together with some 200,000 irradiated, violet-dye-labeled stimulator cells. The CDR3 has 14 amino acids. The V and J ends lost 6 bases and 0 bases respectively, with 12 bases between them. Germline V CDR1 and CDR2: SNHLY, FYNNEI. TCRdb keeps only in-frame clones here, not all; method: immunoSEQ multiplex PCR. This sample yields roughly 5,200 clones, of which roughly a third are seen a single time; 30% to 35% belongs to the top ten. Sequenced material: alloreactive CD8+ T cells from a mixed lymphocyte reaction culture, taken before intestinal transplant. Subset defined: CFSE-low proliferating T cells sorted from roughly six-day pre-transplant mixed lymphocyte reaction (GvH or HvG direction). This sequence joins TRBV2 and TRBJ2-7, with D tentatively TRBD2 (5 bases). The receptor's source is a human patient who received an intestinal transplant. For the CDR3, the DNA is TGTGCCAGCAGCCGGGGAGTTGACTCCTACGAGCAGTACTTC. Its translation: CASSRGVDSYEQYF.